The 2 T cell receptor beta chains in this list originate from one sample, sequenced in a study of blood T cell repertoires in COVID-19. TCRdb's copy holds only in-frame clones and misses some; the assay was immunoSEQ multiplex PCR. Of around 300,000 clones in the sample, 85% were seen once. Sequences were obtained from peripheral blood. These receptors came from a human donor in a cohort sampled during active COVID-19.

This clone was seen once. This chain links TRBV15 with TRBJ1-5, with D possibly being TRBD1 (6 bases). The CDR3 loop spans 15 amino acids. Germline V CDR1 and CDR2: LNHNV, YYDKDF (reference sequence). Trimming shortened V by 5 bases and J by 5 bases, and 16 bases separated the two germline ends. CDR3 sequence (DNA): TGTGCCACCAGCCTTAGGGGACAAAGGGATCAGCCCCAGCATTTT. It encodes CATSLRGQRDQPQHF.

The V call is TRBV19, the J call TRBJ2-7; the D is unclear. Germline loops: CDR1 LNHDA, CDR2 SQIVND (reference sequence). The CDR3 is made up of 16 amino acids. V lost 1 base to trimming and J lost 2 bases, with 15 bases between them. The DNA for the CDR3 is TGTGCCAGTAGTATAGGGCGCGGTGGGTTCACCTACGAGCAGTACTTC. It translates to CASSIGRGGFTYEQYF.